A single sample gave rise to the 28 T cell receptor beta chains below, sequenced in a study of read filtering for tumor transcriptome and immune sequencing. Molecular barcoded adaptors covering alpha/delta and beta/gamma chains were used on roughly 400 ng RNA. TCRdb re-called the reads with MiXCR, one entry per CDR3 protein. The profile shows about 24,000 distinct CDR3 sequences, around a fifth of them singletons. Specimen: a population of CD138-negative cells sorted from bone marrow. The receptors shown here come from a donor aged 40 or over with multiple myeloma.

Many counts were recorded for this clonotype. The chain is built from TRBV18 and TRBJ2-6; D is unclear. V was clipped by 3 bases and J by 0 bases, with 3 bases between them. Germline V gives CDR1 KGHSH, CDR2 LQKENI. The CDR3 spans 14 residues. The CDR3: CASSPVSGANVLTF. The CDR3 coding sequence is TGTGCCAGCTCACCGGTCTCTGGGGCCAACGTCCTGACTTTC.

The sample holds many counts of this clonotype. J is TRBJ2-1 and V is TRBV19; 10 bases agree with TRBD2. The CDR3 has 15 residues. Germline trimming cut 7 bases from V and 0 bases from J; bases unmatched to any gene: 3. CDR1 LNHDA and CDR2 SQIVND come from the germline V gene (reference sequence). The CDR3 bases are TGTGCCAGTACTAGCGGGGGACACTCCTACAATGAGCAGTTCTTC. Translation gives CASTSGGHSYNEQFF. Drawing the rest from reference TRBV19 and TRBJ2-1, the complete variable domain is DGGITQSPKYLFRKEGQNVTLSCEQNLNHDAMYWYRQDPGQGLRLIYYSQIVNDFQKGDIAEGYSVSREKKESFPLTVTSAQKNPTAFYLCASTSGGHSYNEQFFGPGTRLTVL.

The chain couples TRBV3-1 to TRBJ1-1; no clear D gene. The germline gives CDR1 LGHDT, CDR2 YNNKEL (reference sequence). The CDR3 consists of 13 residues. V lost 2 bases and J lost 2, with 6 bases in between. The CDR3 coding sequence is TGTGCCAGCAGCCAACAGATTAACACTGAAGCTTTCTTT. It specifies CASSQQINTEAFF.

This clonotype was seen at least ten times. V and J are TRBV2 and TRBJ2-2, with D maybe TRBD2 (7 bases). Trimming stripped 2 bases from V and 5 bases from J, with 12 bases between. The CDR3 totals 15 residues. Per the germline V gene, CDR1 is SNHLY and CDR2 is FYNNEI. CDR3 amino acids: CASSEIGGRTGELFF. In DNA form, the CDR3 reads TGTGCCAGCAGTGAAATCGGGGGGCGGACCGGGGAGCTGTTTTTT.

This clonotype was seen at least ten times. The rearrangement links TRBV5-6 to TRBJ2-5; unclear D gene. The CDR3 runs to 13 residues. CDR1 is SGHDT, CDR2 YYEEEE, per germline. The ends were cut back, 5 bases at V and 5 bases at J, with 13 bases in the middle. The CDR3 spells CASSSPYSETQYF. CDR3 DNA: TGTGCCAGCAGTTCCCCCTATTCGGAGACCCAGTACTTC.

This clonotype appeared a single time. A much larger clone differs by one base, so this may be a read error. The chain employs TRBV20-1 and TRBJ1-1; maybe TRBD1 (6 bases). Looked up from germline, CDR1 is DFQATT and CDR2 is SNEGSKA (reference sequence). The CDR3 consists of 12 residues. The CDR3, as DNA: TGCAGTGCCCCCCGACAGGACACTGAAGCTCTCTTT. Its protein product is CSAPRQDTEALF.

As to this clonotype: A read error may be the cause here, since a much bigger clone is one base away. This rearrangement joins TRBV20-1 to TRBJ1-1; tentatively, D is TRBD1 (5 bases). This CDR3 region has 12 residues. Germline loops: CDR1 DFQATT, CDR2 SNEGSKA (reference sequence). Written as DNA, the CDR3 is TGCAGTGCCTCCAGGGCTAACACTGAAGCTTCCTTT. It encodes CSASRANTEASF.

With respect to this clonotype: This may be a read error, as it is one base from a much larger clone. CDR3 sequence: CASSLVGSVGSDTQYF. The CDR3 DNA follows: TGTGCCAGCAGCTTAGTGGGTAGCGTTGGCTCAGATACGCAGTATTTT. This chain links TRBV7-2 with TRBJ2-3, with D perhaps matching TRBD2 (5 bases). V gave up 1 base and J gave up 4 bases, with 15 bases separating them. The CDR3 totals 16 residues. Germline V CDR1 and CDR2: SGHTA, FQGNSA.

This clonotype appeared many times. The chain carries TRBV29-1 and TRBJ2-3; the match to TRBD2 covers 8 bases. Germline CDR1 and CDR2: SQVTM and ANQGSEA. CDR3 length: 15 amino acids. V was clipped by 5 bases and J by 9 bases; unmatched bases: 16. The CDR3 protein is CSVYRVGGDPRTQYF. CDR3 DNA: TGCAGCGTTTACAGGGTCGGGGGGGACCCAAGGACGCAGTATTTT.

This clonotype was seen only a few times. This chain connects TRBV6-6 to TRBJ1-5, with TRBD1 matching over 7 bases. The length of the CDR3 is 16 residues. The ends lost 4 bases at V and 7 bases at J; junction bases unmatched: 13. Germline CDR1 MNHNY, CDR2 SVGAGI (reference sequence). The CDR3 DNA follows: TGTGCCAGCAGTTGGGGGACCGGACAGGTTCAACAGCCCCAGCATTTT. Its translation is CASSWGTGQVQQPQHF.

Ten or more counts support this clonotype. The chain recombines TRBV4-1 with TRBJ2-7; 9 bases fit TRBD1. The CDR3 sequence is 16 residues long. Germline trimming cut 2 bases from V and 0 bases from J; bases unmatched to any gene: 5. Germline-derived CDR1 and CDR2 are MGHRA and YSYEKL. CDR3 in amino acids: CASSQTGTGSSYEQYF. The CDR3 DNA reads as TGCGCCAGCAGCCAAACCGGGACAGGGTCCTCCTACGAGCAGTACTTC.

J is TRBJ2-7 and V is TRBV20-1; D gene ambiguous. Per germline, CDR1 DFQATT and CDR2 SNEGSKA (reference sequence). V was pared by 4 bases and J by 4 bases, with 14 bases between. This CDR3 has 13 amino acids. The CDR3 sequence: CSATKDEKYEQYF. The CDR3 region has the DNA TGCAGTGCTACTAAGGACGAAAAATACGAGCAGTACTTC.

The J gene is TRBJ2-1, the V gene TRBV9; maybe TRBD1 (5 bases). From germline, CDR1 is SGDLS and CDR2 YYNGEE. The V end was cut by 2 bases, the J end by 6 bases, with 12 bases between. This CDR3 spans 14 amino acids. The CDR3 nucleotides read TGTGCCAGCAGCGTTGGTGGGGCTTCCAATGAGCAGTTCTTC. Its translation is CASSVGGASNEQFF.

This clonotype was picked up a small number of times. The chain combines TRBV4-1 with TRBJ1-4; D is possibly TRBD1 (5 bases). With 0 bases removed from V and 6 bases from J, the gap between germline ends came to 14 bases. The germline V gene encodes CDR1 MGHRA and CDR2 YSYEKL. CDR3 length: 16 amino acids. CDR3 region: CASSQEGRGVDEKLFF. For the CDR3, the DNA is TGCGCCAGCAGCCAAGAGGGACGGGGGGTCGATGAAAAACTGTTTTTT.

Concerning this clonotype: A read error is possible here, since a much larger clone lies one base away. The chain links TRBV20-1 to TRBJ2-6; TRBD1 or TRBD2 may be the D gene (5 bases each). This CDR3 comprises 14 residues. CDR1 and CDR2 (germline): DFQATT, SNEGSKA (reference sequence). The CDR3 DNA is TGCAGTGCGAGCCAGGGAGCTGGGGCCAGCGTCCTGACTTTC. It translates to CSASQGAGASVLTF.

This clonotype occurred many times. The CDR3 DNA follows: TGTGCCAGCGGTACCGCTTTCTTT. It specifies CASGTAFF. The V gene is TRBV2, the J gene TRBJ1-1, with no clear D. The germline V gene has CDR1 SNHLY and CDR2 FYNNEI. V shed 8 bases and J shed 11 bases, with 6 bases lying between them. There are 8 residues in the CDR3.

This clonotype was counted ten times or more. DNA for the CDR3: TGTGCCAGCAGCTCCGGGGCTGTGGGAGCTTTCTTT. Residues: CASSSGAVGAFF. The chain combines TRBV7-2 with TRBJ1-1; possibly TRBD1 for D (5 bases). V dropped 4 bases and J dropped 10 bases, with 13 bases sitting between them. Germline CDR1 reads SGHTA; CDR2 reads FQGNSA. This CDR3 spans 12 amino acids. The whole variable domain, filled in from reference TRBV7-2 and TRBJ1-1, reads GAGVSQSPSNKVTEKGKDVELRCDPISGHTALYWYRQSLGQGLEFLIYFQGNSAPDKSGLPSDRFSAERTGGSVSTLTIQRTQQEDSAVYLCASSSGAVGAFFGQGTRLTVV.

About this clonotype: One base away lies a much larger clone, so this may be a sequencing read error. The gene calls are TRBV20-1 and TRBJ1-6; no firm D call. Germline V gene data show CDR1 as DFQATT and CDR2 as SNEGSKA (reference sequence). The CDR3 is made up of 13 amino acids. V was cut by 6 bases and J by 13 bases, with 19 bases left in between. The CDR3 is CSAPRSPPVPLHF. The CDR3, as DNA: TGCAGTGCCCCGCGATCACCCCCTGTGCCCCTCCACTTT.

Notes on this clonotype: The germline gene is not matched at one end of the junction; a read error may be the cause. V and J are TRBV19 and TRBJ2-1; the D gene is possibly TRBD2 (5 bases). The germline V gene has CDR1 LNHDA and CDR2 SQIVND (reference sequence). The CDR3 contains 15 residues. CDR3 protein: CAGSVEGSSYNEQFF. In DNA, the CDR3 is TGTGCCGGTAGTGTTGAGGGAAGTTCCTACAATGAGCAGTTCTTC. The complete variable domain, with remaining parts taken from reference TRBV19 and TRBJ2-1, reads DGGITQSPKYLFRKEGQNVTLSCEQNLNHDAMYWYRQDPGQGLRLIYYSQIVNDFQKGDIAEGYSVSREKKESFPLTVTSAQKNPTAFYLCAGSVEGSSYNEQFFGPGTRLTVL.

CDR3 protein: CASSSSGGFGTDTQYF. In DNA, the CDR3 is TGTGCCAGCAGCTCTAGCGGGGGGTTTGGAACAGATACGCAGTATTTT. This sequence joins TRBV7-2 and TRBJ2-3, with 11 bases identical to TRBD2. The J segment lost 3 bases and the V segment lost 4 bases, leaving 6 bases of the junction unmatched. The germline V gene has CDR1 SGHTA and CDR2 FQGNSA. The CDR3 totals 16 residues.

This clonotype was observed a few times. CDR3 sequence: CSAGFTSGGSYEQYF. The CDR3 bases are TGCAGTGCCGGATTCACTAGCGGGGGTTCCTACGAGCAGTACTTC. This sequence joins TRBV20-1 and TRBJ2-7; 11 nucleotides align to TRBD2. Germline V gives CDR1 DFQATT, CDR2 SNEGSKA (reference sequence). With V trimmed by 6 bases and J by 1 base, 8 bases remained unmatched. CDR3 length: 15 residues.

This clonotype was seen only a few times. The CDR3 DNA reads as TGTGCCAGCAGCTTAGATGGGGAAGACTCCTACGAGCAGTACTTC. It translates to CASSLDGEDSYEQYF. The V gene is TRBV11-2, the J gene TRBJ2-7; D unresolved. Germline V gives CDR1 SGHAT, CDR2 FQNNGV. Trimming shortened V by 0 bases and J by 0 bases, and 9 bases separated the two germline ends. This CDR3 region has 15 residues.

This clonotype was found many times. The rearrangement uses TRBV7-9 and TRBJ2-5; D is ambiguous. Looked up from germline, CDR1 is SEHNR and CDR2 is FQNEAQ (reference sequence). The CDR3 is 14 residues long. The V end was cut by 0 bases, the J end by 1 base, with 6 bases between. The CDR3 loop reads CASSLALIQETQYF. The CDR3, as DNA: TGTGCCAGCAGCTTAGCCCTAATCCAAGAGACCCAGTACTTC.

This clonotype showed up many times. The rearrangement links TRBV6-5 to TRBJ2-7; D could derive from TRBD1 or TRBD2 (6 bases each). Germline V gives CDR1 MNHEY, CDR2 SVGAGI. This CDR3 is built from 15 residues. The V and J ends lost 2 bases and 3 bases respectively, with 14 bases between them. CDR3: CASSYLLGGGYEQYF. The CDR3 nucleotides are TGTGCCAGCAGTTACCTCCTAGGGGGAGGCTACGAGCAGTACTTC.

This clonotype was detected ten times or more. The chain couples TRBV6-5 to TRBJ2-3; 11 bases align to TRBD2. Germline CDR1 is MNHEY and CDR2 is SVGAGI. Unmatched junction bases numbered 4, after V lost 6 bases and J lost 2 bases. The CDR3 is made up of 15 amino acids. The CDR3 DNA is TGTGCCAGCAGGGGACTAGCGGTTATCACAGATACGCAGTATTTT. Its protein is CASRGLAVITDTQYF.

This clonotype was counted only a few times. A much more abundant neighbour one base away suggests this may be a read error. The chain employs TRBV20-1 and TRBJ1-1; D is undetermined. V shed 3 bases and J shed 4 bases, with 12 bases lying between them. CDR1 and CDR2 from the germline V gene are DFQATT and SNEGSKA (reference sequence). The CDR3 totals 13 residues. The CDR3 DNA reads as TGCAGTGCTAGTACCCTGGGAAGCACTGAAGCTTTCTTT. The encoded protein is CSASTLGSTEAFF.

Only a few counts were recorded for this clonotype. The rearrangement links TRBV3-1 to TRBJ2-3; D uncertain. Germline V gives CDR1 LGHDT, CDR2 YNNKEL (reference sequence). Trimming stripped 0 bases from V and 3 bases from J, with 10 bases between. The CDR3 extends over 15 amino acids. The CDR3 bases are TGTGCCAGCAGCCAAGATCTTCCCCTTACAGATACGCAGTATTTT. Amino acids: CASSQDLPLTDTQYF.

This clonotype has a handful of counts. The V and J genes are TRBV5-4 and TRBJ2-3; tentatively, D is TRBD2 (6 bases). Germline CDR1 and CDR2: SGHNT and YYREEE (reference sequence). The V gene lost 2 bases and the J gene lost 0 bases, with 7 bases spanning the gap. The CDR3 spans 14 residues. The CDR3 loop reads CASSLGLSTDTQYF. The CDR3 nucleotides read TGTGCCAGCAGCTTAGGACTAAGCACAGATACGCAGTATTTT.